The source of this T cell receptor (beta chain) is a study of CD8 T cells in ankylosing spondylitis. This clonotype was observed a few times. As yet, its antigen is unknown. MiXCR, applied by TCRdb to the 5' RACE reads, yields one record per CDR3 protein. The sample includes fewer than 750,000 distinct CDR3 sequences, about 20% of them seen just once. The study, taken as a whole, reports: Reportedly, disease-linked clones are significantly enriched in ankylosing spondylitis patients' matched synovial fluid. A TCR beta motif of several highly homologous variants appeared characteristic of ankylosing spondylitis blood. Before this, some motif variants had been reported in reactive arthritis synovial fluid and blood. Clones linked to disease, bearing a CD8+ phenotype, were relatively rare in peripheral blood.

The sample taken for sequencing was blood, either unsorted or a sorted T cell fraction (not recorded which). This clonotype was sampled from a male donor with ankylosing spondylitis.

The CDR3 nucleotides read TGTGCCAGCAGCTCGGATGGGGGACAACAGACTTCAGGGCAGTTCTTC. Translation gives CASSSDGGQQTSGQFF. The chain combines TRBV7-9 with TRBJ2-1, with D possibly being TRBD1 (6 bases). Trimming left V 4 bases short and J 12 bases short, with 25 bases between. Germline CDR1 reads SEHNR; CDR2 reads FQNEAQ (reference sequence). The CDR3 covers 16 residues.